This T cell receptor beta chain was sequenced for a study of brain T cells in children with intractable seizures. Using immunoSEQ multiplex PCR, the repertoire was profiled, and TCRdb retains in-frame clones only, with some absent. The table includes tens of thousands of clones, under 95% detected once. The sequenced cases were selected for having the highest brain T cell transcript signatures. At least one anti-epileptic drug was given before surgery. Turning to this clone: What it binds is unknown.

Per the germline V gene, CDR1 is SGHRS and CDR2 is YFSETQ. The CDR3 spans 14 residues. V lost 0 bases and J 1 base, leaving 7 bases between the germline ends. Overall study results and limits: Only CDR3 sequence similarity suggested viral specificity, without known HCMV serostatus. Pre- and post-surgery blood differed in depth, so pre-surgery absences may be undersampling.

The chain has TRBV5-1 and TRBJ1-1; D not resolved. This clonotype was sampled from a boy under three years old with tuberous sclerosis and intractable seizures. Specimen: peripheral blood, collected at surgery. This CDR3 is CASSLELRNTEAFF. Written as DNA, the CDR3 is TGCGCCAGCAGCTTGGAGCTGAGGAACACTGAAGCTTTCTTT. Full variable domain (outside the CDR3, taken from reference TRBV5-1 and TRBJ1-1): KAGVTQTPRYLIKTRGQQVTLSCSPISGHRSVSWYQQTPGQGLQFLFEYFSETQRNKGNFPGRFSGRQFSNSRSEMNVSTLELGDSALYLCASSLELRNTEAFFGQGTRLTVV.